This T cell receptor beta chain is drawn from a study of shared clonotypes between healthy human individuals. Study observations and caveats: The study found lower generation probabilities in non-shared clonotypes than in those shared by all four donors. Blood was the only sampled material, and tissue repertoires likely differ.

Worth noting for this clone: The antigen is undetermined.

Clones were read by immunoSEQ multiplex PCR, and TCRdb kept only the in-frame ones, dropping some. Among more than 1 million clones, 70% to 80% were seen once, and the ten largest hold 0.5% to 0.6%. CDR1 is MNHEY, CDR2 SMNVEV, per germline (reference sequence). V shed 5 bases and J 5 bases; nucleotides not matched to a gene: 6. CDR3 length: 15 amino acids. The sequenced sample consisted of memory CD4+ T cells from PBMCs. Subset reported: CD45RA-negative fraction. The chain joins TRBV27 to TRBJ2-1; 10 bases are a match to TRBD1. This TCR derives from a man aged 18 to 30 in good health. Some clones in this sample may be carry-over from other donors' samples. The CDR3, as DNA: TGTGCCAGCAGTCCCCCCGGGACAGGGGACAATGAGCAGTTCTTC. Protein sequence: CASSPPGTGDNEQFF.